This section outlines one T cell receptor beta chain sequence together with its context. As yet, its antigen is unknown. The source of the sample is a study of CD8 T cells in Susac syndrome. Study outcomes and limitations: Regarding the TCR sequencing and HLA analysis, the study admitted that a relatively small number of individuals were involved.

Germline V gene lookup returns CDR1 LGHDT and CDR2 YNNKEL (reference sequence). V lost 4 bases and J 4 bases, leaving 16 bases between the germline ends. CDR3 size: 15 residues. CD8+ and CD4+ T cells from blood underwent TCR beta sequencing. The TEMRA cells underwent FACS enrichment, while the CD8+ and CD4+ T cells underwent negative isolation. Random hexamers were used to reverse transcribe 0.5 to 1 ug of RNA. The method of amplification for TCR beta CDR3 was immunoSEQ multiplex PCR, covering 54 Vbeta and 13 Jbeta. TCRdb re-called the immunoSEQ multiplex PCR reads with MiXCR, one entry per CDR3 protein. The table records 120,000 to 150,000 distinct CDR3 sequences, approximately 94% of them present only once.

Material for sequencing was CD4+ T cells from PBMCs. The chain is built from TRBV3-1 and TRBJ1-1; D gene uncertain. The source is a human donor in good health. The chain's CDR3 is CASSPPVRGITEAFF. The DNA of the CDR3 is TGTGCCAGCAGCCCCCCTGTGCGGGGTATCACTGAAGCTTTCTTT.